These 10 T cell receptor beta chains share one sample of origin, sequenced in a study of molecular identifiers for immune sequencing clone quantification. TCRdb itself ran the PCR reads through MiXCR, one entry per CDR3 protein. The sample yields 400,000 to 600,000 distinct CDR3 sequences, about a quarter seen once. Material: naive CD8+ T cells from blood, with Jurkat cell RNA spiked in. Indicated subset: FACS-sorted CD8+CD4-CCR7+CD45RA+ naive T cells. The source is a human donor in good health. Some libraries in this study had Jurkat cell RNA spiked in.

This clonotype was observed many times. The chain carries TRBV7-6 and TRBJ2-3; D possibly corresponds to TRBD2 (5 bases). Germline V CDR1 and CDR2: SGHVS, FNYEAQ. The CDR3 extends over 15 amino acids. Trimming removed 1 base from V and 2 bases from J, with 10 bases in between. The CDR3 sequence is CASSLGVRVTDTQYF. In DNA form, the CDR3 reads TGTGCCAGCAGCTTAGGGGTGAGGGTCACAGATACGCAGTATTTT.

The gene calls are TRBV12-3 or TRBV12-4 and TRBJ1-5; no definite D call. The CDR3 has 12 residues. Trimming cost V 5 bases and J 7 bases, with 9 bases left between them. The CDR3 sequence: CASSPARQPQHF. The CDR3 DNA reads TGTGCCAGCAGTCCGGCCCGACAGCCCCAGCATTTT.

This clonotype turned up a few times. This sequence joins TRBV6-2 or TRBV6-3 and TRBJ2-7, with 7 nucleotides matching TRBD2. The ends lost 6 bases at V and 3 bases at J; junction bases unmatched: 8. Germline loops: CDR1 MNHEY, CDR2 SVGEGT. The CDR3 totals 14 residues. CDR3 coding DNA: TGTGCCAGCAGCCCTAGCGGAGGGGTCTACGAGCAGTACTTC. Translating it yields CASSPSGGVYEQYF.

In this sample, this clonotype turned up a few times. The chain is built from TRBV27 and TRBJ2-7, with 9 positions matching TRBD2. CDR1 and CDR2 (germline): MNHEY, SMNVEV (reference sequence). V was pared by 6 bases and J by 0 bases, with 6 bases of the junction left unmatched. The CDR3 covers 15 residues. The CDR3 nucleotides are TGTGCCAGCAGGGAGCTAGCGGGATCCTCCTACGAGCAGTACTTC. Its translation is CASRELAGSSYEQYF.

Comment on this clonotype: One end of the junction is discordant with germline, which a read error may explain. The rearrangement links TRBV27 to TRBJ2-3; TRBD2 is a possible D gene (5 bases). Germline V gene sequence: CDR1 MNHEY, CDR2 SMNVEV (reference sequence). This CDR3 comprises 16 residues. Here the CDR3 reads CASSLLLLGSTDTKYF. Here the CDR3 DNA reads TGTGCCAGCAGTTTGCTACTTTTAGGGAGCACAGATACGAAGTATTTT.

V gene TRBV7-9 combines with J gene TRBJ1-1; D possibly corresponds to TRBD1 (6 bases). The V end lost 7 bases, the J end lost 1 base, and 10 bases lay between the germline ends. CDR1 and CDR2 from the germline V gene are SEHNR and FQNEAQ (reference sequence). The CDR3 is 13 amino acids. The CDR3 DNA is TGTGCCAGCACCATGACAGGGAACACTGAAGCTTTCTTT. It yields the protein CASTMTGNTEAFF.

About this clonotype: This clone may be a read error of a much larger clone one base away. The rearrangement links TRBV7-9 to TRBJ2-7, with D unresolved. CDR1 is SEHNR and CDR2 is FQNEAQ in the germline V gene (reference sequence). The CDR3 length is 15 residues. The CDR3 DNA reads as TGTGCCAGCAGCTCCTCGACAAGTTCCTCCTGCGAGCAGTACTTC. Its protein is CASSSSTSSSCEQYF. The entire variable domain, with the rest obtained from reference TRBV7-9 and TRBJ2-7, is as follows: DTGVSQNPRHKITKRGQNVTFRCDPISEHNRLYWYRQTLGQGPEFLTYFQNEAQLEKSRLLSDRFSAERPKGSFSTLEIQRTEQGDSAMYLCASSSSTSSSCEQYFGPGTRLTVT.

V is TRBV12-3 or TRBV12-4 and J is TRBJ2-1, with a possible D match to TRBD2 (5 bases). The CDR3 is 13 amino acids. The V end lost 5 bases, the J end lost 8 bases, and 13 bases lay between the germline ends. As DNA, the CDR3 is TGTGCCAGCAGTCTAGGCGGGTGGGATGAGCAGTTCTTC. Residues: CASSLGGWDEQFF.

This clonotype was observed a handful of times. V and J are TRBV5-6 and TRBJ2-1, with D hard to call. V was cut by 0 bases and J by 0 bases, with 13 bases left in between. This CDR3 comprises 17 residues. Looked up from germline, CDR1 is SGHDT and CDR2 is YYEEEE. CDR3 coding DNA: TGTGCCAGCAGCTTGGGCGGTACAACGAGCTCCTACAATGAGCAGTTCTTC. Translating it yields CASSLGGTTSSYNEQFF.

This clonotype was observed many times. The chain has TRBV4-1 and TRBJ2-4; D unresolved. V shed 1 base and J shed 13 bases, with 11 bases lying between them. Germline V CDR1 and CDR2: MGHRA, YSYEKL. This CDR3 is 12 amino acids long. CDR3 sequence: CASSQVSQAQYF. In DNA form, the CDR3 reads TGCGCCAGCAGCCAAGTATCGCAGGCCCAGTACTTC.